The 25 T cell receptor beta chains below come from one sample, sequenced in a study of blood T cell repertoires in COVID-19. Only in-frame clones appear in the TCRdb table, and some are missing; sequencing was by immunoSEQ multiplex PCR. The table records about 72,000 clones, around 78% of them present only once. Sequenced material: peripheral blood. These receptor sequences come from a woman older than 75 with acute or convalescent COVID-19.

This clone showed up just once. The chain combines TRBV30 with TRBJ2-1; TRBD2 agrees at 10 bases. The CDR3 is 14 residues long. The V and J ends lost 6 bases and 4 bases, in that order; junction bases with no gene match: 6. Germline CDR1 GTSNPN, CDR2 SVGIG (reference sequence). The CDR3 reads CACPSGGAYNEQFF. The CDR3 DNA sequence: TGTGCCTGTCCGAGCGGGGGGGCATACAATGAGCAGTTCTTC.

This rearrangement joins TRBV5-6 to TRBJ1-5, with D unresolved. Germline assignment: CDR1 SGHDT and CDR2 YYEEEE. This CDR3 region has 13 residues. With 0 bases removed from V and 4 bases from J, the gap between germline ends came to 5 bases. CDR3 loop: CASSLAGNQPQHF. The CDR3 bases are TGTGCCAGCAGCTTGGCCGGGAATCAGCCCCAGCATTTT.

The chain is built from TRBV9 and TRBJ1-1; 7 nucleotides line up with TRBD1. The CDR3 is 13 amino acids. Germline CDR1 reads SGDLS; CDR2 reads YYNGEE. Trimming removed 1 base from V and 6 bases from J; junction bases left unmatched: 3. The CDR3 DNA sequence: TGTGCCAGCAGCGTACTCGACAGGGCTGAAGCTTTCTTT. Its translation: CASSVLDRAEAFF.

This clone was detected only once. This chain links TRBV5-1 with TRBJ2-3; 12 positions agree with TRBD2. The CDR3 runs 17 residues. CDR1 and CDR2 (germline): SGHRS, YFSETQ. Germline trimming cut 4 bases from V and 0 bases from J; bases unmatched to any gene: 6. CDR3 amino acids: CASSLGLAGPSTDTQYF. The CDR3 bases are TGCGCCAGCAGCCTTGGACTAGCGGGGCCTAGCACAGATACGCAGTATTTT.

This chain links TRBV11-2 with TRBJ2-4, with TRBD2 identical over 7 bases. V dropped 4 bases and J dropped 0; count of bases not matched to a gene: 6. Germline V gene sequence: CDR1 SGHAT, CDR2 FQNNGV. This CDR3 has 16 amino acids. The chain's CDR3 is CASSWGGPLAKNIQYF. Written as DNA, the CDR3 is TGTGCCAGCAGCTGGGGGGGACCATTAGCCAAAAACATTCAGTACTTC. The full variable domain, completed using reference TRBV11-2 and TRBJ2-4, is EAGVAQSPRYKIIEKRQSVAFWCNPISGHATLYWYQQILGQGPKLLIQFQNNGVVDDSQLPKDRFSAERLKGVDSTLKIQPAKLEDSAVYLCASSWGGPLAKNIQYFGAGTRLSVL.

The rearrangement uses TRBV13 and TRBJ1-1, with 7 bases matching TRBD1. V shed 4 bases, J shed 1 base, and the junction held 15 bases outside the gene matches. This CDR3 has 18 residues. The germline CDR1 and CDR2 sequences are PRHDT and FYEKMQ (reference sequence). CDR3 protein: CASSSRWRNRGPNTEAFF. The CDR3 DNA follows: TGTGCCAGCAGCTCTAGGTGGCGGAACAGGGGACCGAACACTGAAGCTTTCTTT. The variable domain in full, with the rest retrieved from reference TRBV13 and TRBJ1-1, is AAGVIQSPRHLIKEKRETATLKCYPIPRHDTVYWYQQGPGQDPQFLISFYEKMQSDKGSIPDRFSAQQFSDYHSELNMSSLELGDSALYFCASSSRWRNRGPNTEAFFGQGTRLTVV.

V and J are TRBV5-4 and TRBJ1-2; the D gene is possibly TRBD1 (6 bases). V was cut by 0 bases and J by 8 bases, with 20 bases left in between. Looked up from germline, CDR1 is SGHNT and CDR2 is YYREEE (reference sequence). This CDR3 has 16 amino acids. The CDR3 sequence: CASSLGANRVSGGYTF. CDR3 DNA: TGTGCCAGCAGCTTGGGCGCCAACAGGGTCTCTGGCGGCTACACCTTC.

The chain recombines TRBV10-3 with TRBJ1-1; the D is unclear. The CDR3 loop spans 14 amino acids. V lost 6 bases and J 2 bases, leaving 13 bases between the germline ends. Germline-derived CDR1 and CDR2 are ENHRY and SYGVKD. The CDR3 region is CAIRNLDGNTEAFF. For the CDR3, the DNA is TGTGCCATCAGGAACCTAGACGGCAACACTGAAGCTTTCTTT.

This chain uses TRBV3-1 (or the pseudogene TRBV3-2) with TRBJ1-6; 8 nucleotides match TRBD1. From germline, CDR1 is LGHDT and CDR2 YNNKEL (reference sequence). Trimming at V came to 0 bases and at J to 7 bases, leaving 5 bases not matched to a gene. CDR3 length equals 16 residues. CDR3 bases: TGTGCCAGCAGCCAAGATACAGGGGGAGACAATTCACCCCTCCACTTT. Its translation: CASSQDTGGDNSPLHF.

The CDR3 region is CASSQAGGQETQYF. The CDR3 DNA follows: TGTGCCAGCAGCCAAGCAGGGGGTCAAGAGACCCAGTACTTC. The gene calls are TRBV3-1 (or the pseudogene TRBV3-2) and TRBJ2-5, with 7 bases matching TRBD1. Germline V CDR1 and CDR2: LGHDT, YNNKEL (reference sequence). The CDR3 runs to 14 residues. V lost 1 base to trimming and J lost 2 bases; unmatched junction nucleotides: 1.

This chain joins TRBV19 and TRBJ1-4; maybe TRBD1 (5 bases). Germline CDR1 reads LNHDA; CDR2 reads SQIVND (reference sequence). The CDR3 has 14 residues. V was pared by 8 bases and J by 7 bases, with 17 bases between. The CDR3 loop reads CASGTGGDGEKLFF. The CDR3 DNA reads TGTGCCAGTGGGACCGGGGGAGACGGTGAAAAACTGTTTTTT.

The chain joins TRBV4-2 to TRBJ1-5, with D uncertain. The CDR3 has 13 residues. Trimming left V 0 bases short and J 9 bases short, with 9 bases between. Germline V gene lookup returns CDR1 LGHNA and CDR2 YNFKEQ. The CDR3 loop is CASSQETGWPQHF. CDR3 in DNA: TGTGCCAGCAGCCAAGAAACCGGTTGGCCCCAGCATTTT.

The J gene is TRBJ1-1, the V gene TRBV6-6; no clear D gene. The germline V gene encodes CDR1 MNHNY and CDR2 SVGAGI (reference sequence). V shed 5 bases and J shed 0 bases, with 19 bases lying between them. This CDR3 has 17 amino acids. The CDR3 bases are TGTGCCAGCAGTCAGACACTCCCCAGGCTAATGAACACTGAAGCTTTCTTT. Translated: CASSQTLPRLMNTEAFF.

This clone was seen more than once but under ten times. The J gene is TRBJ1-3, the V gene TRBV4-1; D may be TRBD1 (5 bases). V gave up 1 base and J gave up 2 bases, with 12 bases separating them. The CDR3 is 16 amino acids. Germline V gene sequence: CDR1 MGHRA, CDR2 YSYEKL. The CDR3 loop is CASSQAGIAAGNTIYF. DNA of the CDR3: TGCGCCAGCAGCCAAGCAGGGATTGCAGCTGGAAACACCATATATTTT.

The chain carries TRBV6-5 and TRBJ1-1; TRBD1 aligns across 10 bases. Germline assignment: CDR1 MNHEY and CDR2 SVGAGI. With 8 bases clipped from V and 5 bases from J, the junction kept 8 bases outside the gene matches. CDR3 length equals 14 residues. The CDR3, as DNA: TGTGCCAGCGGATTGGGACAGGGGATAACTGAAGCTTTCTTT. Translated, it gives CASGLGQGITEAFF.

This clone came up once. This rearrangement joins TRBV29-1 to TRBJ1-2, with D perhaps matching TRBD1 (5 bases). Trimming took 4 bases from V and 11 from J, leaving 17 bases between them. The CDR3 consists of 12 residues. CDR1 and CDR2 (germline): SQVTM, ANQGSEA. The CDR3 coding sequence is TGCAGCGTTGGGGGGGACCCACCGTTATACACCTTC. Translated: CSVGGDPPLYTF.

In nucleotides, the CDR3 is TGTGCCAGCAGGGCTAGTCGGGGTCCTAATGAAAAACTGTTTTTT. It codes for CASRASRGPNEKLFF. The chain combines TRBV2 with TRBJ1-4; no clear D gene. Germline V gene data show CDR1 as SNHLY and CDR2 as FYNNEI. V lost 6 bases and J 3 bases, leaving 14 bases between the germline ends. The CDR3 length is 15 residues.

The chain employs TRBV19 and TRBJ2-5; 8 nucleotides match TRBD2. The CDR3 spans 13 residues. J gave up 5 bases and V 5 bases, and 4 bases lay outside the gene matches. CDR1 is LNHDA, CDR2 SQIVND, per germline (reference sequence). The CDR3: CASSPSGYETQYF. CDR3 in DNA: TGTGCCAGTAGTCCTAGCGGGTATGAGACCCAGTACTTC.

The chain joins TRBV3-1 (or the pseudogene TRBV3-2) to TRBJ1-1; D is possibly TRBD1 (6 bases). Germline V CDR1 and CDR2: LGHDT, YNNKEL (reference sequence). CDR3 length: 15 amino acids. V lost 1 base, J lost 4 bases, and 13 bases lay in between. CDR3 protein: CASSQGVTGSTEAFF. CDR3 bases: TGTGCCAGCAGCCAAGGGGTAACAGGGAGCACTGAAGCTTTCTTT.

This clone has only one observation. The J gene is TRBJ2-2, the V gene TRBV2; D remains ambiguous. Trimming pared 3 bases from V and 0 bases from J, leaving 8 bases between. Germline CDR1 and CDR2: SNHLY and FYNNEI. The CDR3 covers 15 residues. The CDR3 region is CASSDGRTNTGELFF. CDR3 bases: TGTGCCAGCAGTGATGGCAGGACGAACACCGGGGAGCTGTTTTTT.

This clone came up a few times. V is TRBV27 and J is TRBJ1-2; 8 nucleotides align to TRBD1. J lost 8 bases, V lost 5 bases, and 7 bases had no gene match. Germline CDR1 MNHEY, CDR2 SMNVEV (reference sequence). The CDR3 contains 13 residues. CDR3 in amino acids: CASSRTGTEGYTF. The CDR3 region has the DNA TGTGCCAGCAGTCGGACAGGGACGGAGGGCTACACCTTC.

This sequence joins TRBV11-3 and TRBJ1-1; possible D gene TRBD1, 5 bases. Germline loops: CDR1 SGHNT, CDR2 YENEEA. Trimming shortened V by 5 bases and J by 6 bases, and 10 bases separated the two germline ends. The CDR3 is 12 amino acids. The CDR3 loop reads CASSLRDSEAFF. For the CDR3, the DNA is TGTGCCAGCAGCCTACGGGACTCTGAAGCTTTCTTT.

J is TRBJ1-1 and V is TRBV19; D may be TRBD1 (5 bases). Germline loops: CDR1 LNHDA, CDR2 SQIVND (reference sequence). Trimming left V 6 bases short and J 1 base short, with 9 bases between. This CDR3 contains 13 residues. The DNA of the CDR3 is TGTGCCAGTAGGCTCACAGGGAACACTGAAGCTTTCTTT. Its protein is CASRLTGNTEAFF.

V is TRBV27 and J is TRBJ1-5, with D maybe TRBD1 (5 bases). The germline V gene encodes CDR1 MNHEY and CDR2 SMNVEV (reference sequence). The germline V and J ends were trimmed by 3 bases and 3 bases, with 12 bases remaining between them. The CDR3 is made up of 15 amino acids. CDR3 nucleotides: TGTGCCAGCAGTTTGGTAGGGGTATCCAATCAGCCCCAGCATTTT. As protein: CASSLVGVSNQPQHF.

The rearrangement uses TRBV10-3 and TRBJ1-2; 8 positions agree with TRBD1. The CDR3 consists of 14 residues. With V trimmed by 5 bases and J by 3 bases, 5 bases remained unmatched. Looked up from germline, CDR1 is ENHRY and CDR2 is SYGVKD. The CDR3 DNA sequence: TGTGCCATCAGTACGGACAGGGTCGACTATGGCTACACCTTC. It translates to CAISTDRVDYGYTF.